The 14 T cell receptor beta chains below all came from one sample that was sequenced in a study of shared clonotypes between healthy human individuals. Clones were sequenced by immunoSEQ multiplex PCR, and TCRdb holds only the in-frame ones, with some missing. The table includes under 1,900,000 clones, roughly 98.5% detected once. Source material: naive CD4+ T cells sorted from blood. Subset in this sample: CD45RA+ positively selected. The receptors come from a man aged 25 to 45 in good health.

The chain carries TRBV11-2 and TRBJ2-3, with a tentative D call TRBD2 (5 bases). V lost 0 bases and J 2 bases, leaving 6 bases between the germline ends. The CDR3 is made up of 14 amino acids. The V gene's germline CDR1 is SGHAT and CDR2 FQNNGV. The CDR3 spells CASSLELATDTQYF. The CDR3 DNA reads TGTGCCAGCAGCTTAGAGCTAGCCACAGATACGCAGTATTTT. The full variable domain, with the rest looked up from reference TRBV11-2 and TRBJ2-3, is EAGVAQSPRYKIIEKRQSVAFWCNPISGHATLYWYQQILGQGPKLLIQFQNNGVVDDSQLPKDRFSAERLKGVDSTLKIQPAKLEDSAVYLCASSLELATDTQYFGPGTRLTVL.

The J gene is TRBJ2-1, the V gene TRBV6-1, with a weak D call TRBD1 (5 bases). The CDR3 loop spans 12 amino acids. The V gene's germline CDR1 is MNHNS and CDR2 SASEGT. The V gene lost 8 bases and the J gene lost 5 bases, with 10 bases spanning the gap. The CDR3 sequence: CASGHGDNEQFF. As DNA, the CDR3 is TGTGCCAGCGGACATGGTGACAATGAGCAGTTCTTC.

The chain links TRBV6-1 to TRBJ2-4; either TRBD1 or TRBD2 may supply D (6 bases each). V was clipped by 10 bases and J by 7 bases, with 23 bases between them. Germline CDR1 MNHNS, CDR2 SASEGT. The CDR3 loop spans 15 amino acids. The CDR3 region has the DNA TGTGCCACCGGTCCCCTCCGGGGGCCGGCGAACATTCAGTACTTC. Its protein product is CATGPLRGPANIQYF.

This clone came up once. V is TRBV27 and J is TRBJ1-2; D gene uncertain. This CDR3 region has 14 residues. Germline V CDR1 and CDR2: MNHEY, SMNVEV (reference sequence). Trimming removed 3 bases at V and 4 bases at J, with 12 bases between. CDR3 amino acids: CASSFGGVGYGYTF. In DNA form, the CDR3 reads TGTGCCAGCAGTTTTGGCGGGGTTGGCTATGGCTACACCTTC.

The chain uses TRBV19 and TRBJ1-1; D is ambiguous. There are 13 residues in the CDR3. V was pared by 1 base and J by 6 bases, with 9 bases between. The germline V gene encodes CDR1 LNHDA and CDR2 SQIVND (reference sequence). For the CDR3, the DNA is TGTGCCAGTAGTATAGGGGCCCTTCCTGAAGCTTTCTTT. It yields the protein CASSIGALPEAFF.

This clone appeared a single time. The genes are TRBV11-2 and TRBJ2-7, with 9 bases matching TRBD2. The CDR3 covers 14 residues. Germline CDR1 and CDR2: SGHAT and FQNNGV. The J segment lost 2 bases and the V segment lost 5 bases, leaving 4 bases of the junction unmatched. The CDR3 DNA reads TGTGCCAGCAGCGGGCTAGCGGGAACCTACGAGCAGTACTTC. Translation: CASSGLAGTYEQYF.

V is TRBV28 and J is TRBJ2-1; TRBD2 might be the D (5 bases). The germline V and J ends were trimmed by 4 bases and 4 bases, with 8 bases remaining between them. The CDR3 has 13 amino acids. CDR1 and CDR2 (germline): MDHEN, SYDVKM. Here the CDR3 DNA reads TGTGCCAGCAGTTCCCCGGGATACAATGAGCAGTTCTTC. This gives the protein CASSSPGYNEQFF.

The V call is TRBV23-1, the J call TRBJ2-1; 8 bases map to TRBD2. TRBV23-1 falls under the ORF class, with uncertain function. The ends lost 1 base at V and 8 bases at J; junction bases unmatched: 25. This CDR3 region has 21 residues. CDR3 nucleotide sequence: TGCGCCAGCAGTCAATATGATAGTAGCGGGATCGGGATAGAGGGTGTCGATGAGCAGTTCTTC. Amino acids: CASSQYDSSGIGIEGVDEQFF.

J is TRBJ1-1 and V is TRBV28; 7 nucleotides line up with TRBD1. V gave up 1 base and J gave up 11 bases; unmatched junction bases: 13. Germline-derived CDR1 and CDR2 are MDHEN and SYDVKM. The CDR3 extends over 15 amino acids. The CDR3 here is CASSLSNRGGFGAFF. Here the CDR3 DNA reads TGTGCCAGCAGTTTATCAAACAGGGGTGGGTTTGGCGCTTTCTTT.

The V and J genes are TRBV19 and TRBJ2-3; D is possibly TRBD2 (6 bases). The CDR3 loop spans 18 amino acids. From germline, CDR1 is LNHDA and CDR2 SQIVND (reference sequence). V dropped 3 bases and J dropped 1 base, with 20 bases sitting between them. The chain's CDR3 is CASSIKGGGALGTDTQYF. The CDR3 DNA reads as TGTGCCAGTAGTATTAAGGGAGGTGGGGCACTCGGCACAGATACGCAGTATTTT.

The rearrangement joins TRBV7-8 to TRBJ2-1; D may be TRBD2 (6 bases). The CDR3 consists of 16 residues. CDR1 and CDR2 from the germline V gene are SGHVS and FQNEAQ. The germline V and J ends were trimmed by 0 bases and 6 bases, with 15 bases remaining between them. Here the CDR3 DNA reads TGTGCCAGCAGCTTAGCTGGGACTCCGAGGTCCAATGAGCAGTTCTTC. Translated: CASSLAGTPRSNEQFF. Full variable domain (remainder filled in from reference TRBV7-8 and TRBJ2-1): GAGVSQSPRYKVAKRGQDVALRCDPISGHVSLFWYQQALGQGPEFLTYFQNEAQLDKSGLPSDRFFAERPEGSVSTLKIQRTQQEDSAVYLCASSLAGTPRSNEQFFGPGTRLTVL.

The chain carries TRBV9 and TRBJ2-1, with 9 bases that match TRBD2. From germline, CDR1 is SGDLS and CDR2 YYNGEE. J gave up 9 bases and V 4 bases, and 14 bases lay outside the gene matches. This CDR3 contains 16 residues. CDR3: CASSHTLGTSMGEQFF. CDR3 DNA sequence: TGTGCCAGCAGCCACACTTTAGGGACTAGCATGGGTGAGCAGTTCTTC. The full variable domain, completed using reference TRBV9 and TRBJ2-1, is DSGVTQTPKHLITATGQRVTLRCSPRSGDLSVYWYQQSLDQGLQFLIQYYNGEERAKGNILERFSAQQFPDLHSELNLSSLELGDSALYFCASSHTLGTSMGEQFFGPGTRLTVL.

J is TRBJ1-1 and V is TRBV5-1; D gene ambiguous. Trimming took 0 bases from V and 0 from J, leaving 12 bases between them. The CDR3 covers 16 residues. Germline V gene sequence: CDR1 SGHRS, CDR2 YFSETQ. The chain's CDR3 is CASSLGIGGMNTEAFF. The CDR3 DNA reads as TGCGCCAGCAGCTTGGGTATTGGTGGGATGAACACTGAAGCTTTCTTT. The entire variable domain, with the rest obtained from reference TRBV5-1 and TRBJ1-1, is as follows: KAGVTQTPRYLIKTRGQQVTLSCSPISGHRSVSWYQQTPGQGLQFLFEYFSETQRNKGNFPGRFSGRQFSNSRSEMNVSTLELGDSALYLCASSLGIGGMNTEAFFGQGTRLTVV.

The chain uses TRBV7-9 and TRBJ2-7, with D tentatively TRBD2 (6 bases). The CDR3 spans 15 residues. V shed 3 bases and J shed 2 bases, with 14 bases lying between them. Germline CDR1 is SEHNR and CDR2 is FQNEAQ (reference sequence). The CDR3: CASSFSGVLAYEQYF. CDR3 bases: TGTGCCAGCAGCTTTTCGGGAGTTCTAGCCTACGAGCAGTACTTC.